This TCR beta chain was sequenced for a study of sequential checkpoint blockade in melanoma. Looking at the study overall: Each arm's sequence ended with maintenance nivolumab. About two dozen patients had matched tumor biopsies before treatment and at week 13 after nivolumab or ipilimumab alone. DNA from about a hundred pretreatment tumor samples underwent TCRβ immunosequencing.

This clone was detected only once. Repertoires were generated with immunoSEQ multiplex PCR, while TCRdb's copy carries only in-frame clones and drops some. This table has 15,000 to 20,000 clones, over 60% appearing once. This CDR3 region has 16 residues. Germline CDR1 SGHRS, CDR2 YFSETQ. Unmatched junction bases numbered 7, after V lost 0 bases and J lost 6 bases. The treatment: randomized to nivolumab then ipilimumab (arm A) or the reverse (arm B). The starting material was tumor tissue (inferred from file names), obtained from a patient given nivolumab and ipilimumab in sequence. This sequence originates from a human donor with melanoma. This chain connects TRBV5-1 to TRBJ2-7; 12 bases map to TRBD2. This chain's CDR3 is CASSLEELAGGREQYF. The CDR3, as DNA: TGCGCCAGCAGCTTGGAGGAGCTAGCGGGAGGGCGCGAGCAGTACTTC.